This T cell receptor beta chain comes out of a study of cytomegalovirus exposure and HLA in healthy donors. Study-level information: Early released data had about 85 million unique TCRs, all coming from HLA-typed donors.

The germline CDR1 and CDR2 sequences are PRHDT and FYEKMQ (reference sequence). Between the trimmed V and J ends, which lost 0 bases and 8 bases, there was a span of 22 bases. The CDR3 is 17 amino acids. The study ran its PCR with 60 Vbeta and 13 Jbeta primers. TCRdb's table, derived via immunoSEQ multiplex PCR, lists solely in-frame clones and lacks some. The sample has roughly 130,000 clones; 80% are singletons. This clonotype was sampled from a man under 40 in good health and CMV-seronegative. The chain recombines TRBV13 with TRBJ1-2; possibly TRBD1 for D (6 bases). Source material: PBMCs. This CDR3 reads CASSLGRLGDIRQGYTF. As DNA, the CDR3 is TGTGCCAGCAGCTTAGGCCGGCTCGGGGACATACGTCAGGGCTACACCTTC. Combining the CDR3 with reference TRBV13 and TRBJ1-2 gives the whole variable domain AAGVIQSPRHLIKEKRETATLKCYPIPRHDTVYWYQQGPGQDPQFLISFYEKMQSDKGSIPDRFSAQQFSDYHSELNMSSLELGDSALYFCASSLGRLGDIRQGYTFGSGTRLTVV.